The 26 T cell receptor beta chains reported below all come from one sample, sequenced in a study of T cell responses to AZD1222 COVID-19 vaccine. TCRdb keeps only in-frame clones here, not all; method: immunoSEQ multiplex PCR. The sample lists roughly 120,000 clones, about 92% occurring once. Source: peripheral blood, taken on day 0 of AZD1222 vaccination. These receptors came from an adult in good health.

This clone occurred once. This rearrangement joins TRBV28 to TRBJ1-1, with D maybe TRBD1 (5 bases). CDR1 is MDHEN and CDR2 is SYDVKM in the germline V gene. With 2 bases removed from V and 3 bases from J, the gap between germline ends came to 10 bases. The CDR3 sequence is 14 residues long. The CDR3: CASSLGQRYTEAFF. The CDR3 nucleotides read TGTGCCAGCAGTTTAGGACAACGATACACTGAAGCTTTCTTT.

The chain is built from TRBV2 and TRBJ1-5, with D unclear. CDR3 size: 13 residues. Trimming took off 0 bases at V and 8 bases at J, with 8 bases between the two ends. From germline, CDR1 is SNHLY and CDR2 FYNNEI. The CDR3 sequence is CASSEALGEPQHF. The CDR3 nucleotides are TGTGCCAGCAGTGAAGCGCTAGGTGAGCCCCAGCATTTT.

This rearrangement joins TRBV28 to TRBJ1-5, with 8 bases fitting TRBD1. V lost 2 bases, J lost 7 bases, and 7 bases stayed unmatched. The germline V gene has CDR1 MDHEN and CDR2 SYDVKM. This CDR3 has 15 residues. In nucleotides, the CDR3 is TGTGCCAGCAGTTTAAAGAGACAGGGGACACAGCCCCAGCATTTT. It yields the protein CASSLKRQGTQPQHF.

The table lists this clone with a count of one. J is TRBJ2-7 and V is TRBV18, with 7 nucleotides matching TRBD1. The CDR3 has 12 residues. V trimming: 9 bases; J trimming: 2 bases; junction bases outside the gene matches: 4. Germline CDR1 reads KGHSH; CDR2 reads LQKENI. The CDR3 region is CASRGTAYEQYF. The DNA of the CDR3 is TGTGCCAGTAGAGGGACAGCCTACGAGCAGTACTTC. Full variable domain (rest looked up from reference TRBV18 and TRBJ2-7): NAGVMQNPRHLVRRRGQEARLRCSPMKGHSHVYWYRQLPEEGLKFMVYLQKENIIDESGMPKERFSAEFPKEGPSILRIQQVVRGDSAAYFCASRGTAYEQYFGPGTRLTVT.

V usage is TRBV28 and J usage is TRBJ1-6; TRBD1 agrees at 7 bases. V lost 5 bases to trimming and J lost 1 base; unmatched junction nucleotides: 8. This CDR3 has 17 residues. Germline CDR1 is MDHEN and CDR2 is SYDVKM. The CDR3 nucleotides are TGTGCCAGCAGTGTCACAGGGGCGGGGTCCTATAATTCACCCCTCCACTTT. As protein: CASSVTGAGSYNSPLHF.

The V call is TRBV10-2, the J call TRBJ2-3; D remains ambiguous. The length of the CDR3 is 13 residues. Germline V CDR1 and CDR2: WSHSY, SAAADI. V lost 3 bases and J 6 bases, leaving 10 bases between the germline ends. The CDR3 here is CASSETGLDTQYF. Here the CDR3 DNA reads TGCGCCAGCAGTGAAACGGGTCTCGATACGCAGTATTTT.

The chain recombines TRBV24-1 with TRBJ2-1, with no clear D. Trimming removed 3 bases at V and 6 bases at J, with 8 bases between. CDR1 is KGHDR, CDR2 SFDVKD, per germline. The CDR3 loop spans 13 amino acids. The CDR3, as DNA: TGTGCCACCAGTGATCCCAGTCGCAATGAGCAGTTCTTC. This codes for CATSDPSRNEQFF.

A single count supports this clone. The chain recombines TRBV5-1 with TRBJ1-4, with no clear D. CDR1 and CDR2 (germline): SGHRS, YFSETQ. The CDR3 runs 15 residues. V lost 1 base and J lost 4, with 11 bases in between. Here the CDR3 DNA reads TGCGCCAGCAGCTTGCCGGACGGAATTAATGAAAAACTGTTTTTT. This sequence encodes CASSLPDGINEKLFF.

J is TRBJ2-6 and V is TRBV29-1, with D hard to call. The CDR3 has 14 residues. Germline assignment: CDR1 SQVTM and CDR2 ANQGSEA. The ends were cut back, 2 bases at V and 0 bases at J, with 5 bases in the middle. CDR3 sequence (DNA): TGCAGCGTTGAATATGACTCTGGGGCCAACGTCCTGACTTTC. Translated, it gives CSVEYDSGANVLTF.

The chain uses TRBV5-1 and TRBJ2-7, with D perhaps matching TRBD2 (5 bases). The V end lost 6 bases, the J end lost 4 bases, and 14 bases lay between the germline ends. This CDR3 comprises 13 residues. The germline V gene encodes CDR1 SGHRS and CDR2 YFSETQ. This chain's CDR3 is CASKRLLEYEQYF. CDR3 in DNA: TGCGCCAGCAAAAGACTACTCGAGTACGAGCAGTACTTC.

The chain couples TRBV5-1 to TRBJ2-3; TRBD2 matches 14 bases. The CDR3 is made up of 20 amino acids. J gave up 1 base and V 4 bases, and 14 bases lay outside the gene matches. Germline CDR1 SGHRS, CDR2 YFSETQ. The CDR3 DNA sequence: TGCGCCAGCAGCCCTCGCCCGGGGACTAGCGGGAGCTACGGCACAGATACGCAGTATTTT. Translation: CASSPRPGTSGSYGTDTQYF. Combining the CDR3 with reference TRBV5-1 and TRBJ2-3 gives the whole variable domain KAGVTQTPRYLIKTRGQQVTLSCSPISGHRSVSWYQQTPGQGLQFLFEYFSETQRNKGNFPGRFSGRQFSNSRSEMNVSTLELGDSALYLCASSPRPGTSGSYGTDTQYFGPGTRLTVL.

The rearrangement joins TRBV2 to TRBJ2-6; 8 nucleotides align to TRBD1. The V segment lost 6 bases and the J segment 0 bases; nucleotides outside the gene matches: 13. Germline CDR1 reads SNHLY; CDR2 reads FYNNEI. CDR3 size: 19 residues. The CDR3 spells CASRTRDGQGNSGANVLTF. The CDR3 DNA is TGTGCCAGCAGGACAAGGGACGGACAGGGAAACTCTGGGGCCAACGTCCTGACTTTC.

The CDR3 coding sequence is TGTGCCGCGACAATAGCGGGAGCAGATACGCAGTATTTT. Translating gives CAATIAGADTQYF. The gene calls are TRBV7-9 and TRBJ2-3; 9 bases are shared with TRBD2. Germline V gene sequence: CDR1 SEHNR, CDR2 FQNEAQ (reference sequence). The CDR3 has 13 amino acids. V shed 11 bases, J shed 4 bases, and the junction held 7 bases outside the gene matches.

In its sample, this clone was seen once. This sequence joins TRBV28 and TRBJ2-1; TRBD2 agrees at 8 bases. The CDR3 is 17 residues long. Looked up from germline, CDR1 is MDHEN and CDR2 is SYDVKM. J was trimmed by 4 bases and V by 6 bases; bases with no gene match: 14. In DNA form, the CDR3 reads TGTGCCAGCAGCACCGAAAGGTCGCGGGAGGCTTACAATGAGCAGTTCTTC. Translating it yields CASSTERSREAYNEQFF. Using reference TRBV28 and TRBJ2-1 for the parts outside the CDR3, the full variable domain is DVKVTQSSRYLVKRTGEKVFLECVQDMDHENMFWYRQDPGLGLRLIYFSYDVKMKEKGDIPEGYSVSREKKERFSLILESASTNQTSMYLCASSTERSREAYNEQFFGPGTRLTVL.

A single count supports this clone. The chain carries TRBV27 and TRBJ2-7; the match to TRBD1 covers 8 bases. This CDR3 comprises 14 residues. Germline loops: CDR1 MNHEY, CDR2 SMNVEV (reference sequence). V shed 4 bases and J 6 bases; nucleotides not matched to a gene: 8. The CDR3 sequence is CASSSRTGRSEQYF. The CDR3 nucleotides are TGTGCCAGCAGTTCAAGGACAGGGAGGAGCGAGCAGTACTTC.

The chain recombines TRBV5-1 with TRBJ2-1; TRBD2 aligns across 11 bases. This CDR3 spans 15 amino acids. Germline V gives CDR1 SGHRS, CDR2 YFSETQ. Trimming at V came to 0 bases and at J to 7 bases, leaving 3 bases not matched to a gene. The DNA of the CDR3 is TGCGCCAGCAGCTTGGTACTAGCGGGAGAGAATGAGCAGTTCTTC. It is translated as CASSLVLAGENEQFF.

The chain uses TRBV11-2 and TRBJ1-5; TRBD1 is a possible D gene (6 bases). Germline values: CDR1 SGHAT, CDR2 FQNNGV. The CDR3 runs 16 residues. Trimming cost V 4 bases and J 1 base, with 14 bases left between them. In nucleotides, the CDR3 is TGTGCCAGCAGCTCTGGAAAGGGGGGAAGCAATCAGCCCCAGCATTTT. Protein: CASSSGKGGSNQPQHF.

The chain links TRBV11-2 to TRBJ2-3; a possible D gene is TRBD2 (5 bases). The CDR3 totals 12 residues. V shed 5 bases and J shed 6 bases, with 9 bases lying between them. Germline-derived CDR1 and CDR2 are SGHAT and FQNNGV. The CDR3 DNA follows: TGTGCCAGCAGCCCCACGGGGGATACGCAGTATTTT. Translated: CASSPTGDTQYF. Variable domain in full (rest from reference TRBV11-2 and TRBJ2-3): EAGVAQSPRYKIIEKRQSVAFWCNPISGHATLYWYQQILGQGPKLLIQFQNNGVVDDSQLPKDRFSAERLKGVDSTLKIQPAKLEDSAVYLCASSPTGDTQYFGPGTRLTVL.

The chain joins TRBV27 to TRBJ2-6; 9 bases map to TRBD1. The germline CDR1 and CDR2 sequences are MNHEY and SMNVEV (reference sequence). V shed 5 bases and J 0 bases; nucleotides not matched to a gene: 8. The CDR3 length is 18 residues. In nucleotides, the CDR3 is TGTGCCAGCAGTACCCCCGGGACAGGGAGCTCTGGGGCCAACGTCCTGACTTTC. It translates to CASSTPGTGSSGANVLTF.

The chain recombines TRBV24-1 with TRBJ2-1; tentative D call: TRBD1 (7 bases). Trimming removed 4 bases from V and 9 bases from J, with 27 bases in between. This CDR3 spans 18 amino acids. In germline, CDR1 is KGHDR, CDR2 SFDVKD. CDR3 coding DNA: TGTGCCACCAGTGACCACCCCCGGGCCTCGGGGCGGGACAGTGAGCAGTTCTTC. Encoded protein: CATSDHPRASGRDSEQFF.

This CDR3 reads CASSEQMIAGGYEQYF. CDR3 in DNA: TGTGCCAGCAGTGAACAGATGATAGCGGGAGGCTACGAGCAGTACTTC. The rearrangement uses TRBV6-1 and TRBJ2-7, with 10 bases fitting TRBD2. This CDR3 region has 16 residues. CDR1 MNHNS and CDR2 SASEGT come from the germline V gene. J lost 3 bases, V lost 2 bases, and 7 bases had no gene match.

The chain is built from TRBV5-1 and TRBJ2-1; 9 bases map to TRBD2. The CDR3 consists of 16 residues. Germline V gene lookup returns CDR1 SGHRS and CDR2 YFSETQ. After removal of 0 bases from V and 15 bases from J, the junction contained 16 bases not matched to a gene. As DNA, the CDR3 is TGCGCCAGCAGCTTGGGAGCGGGAGGCCTCCCGGGAAGCGGGTTCTTC. It encodes CASSLGAGGLPGSGFF.

This rearrangement joins TRBV3-1 (or the pseudogene TRBV3-2) to TRBJ1-5; the D is unclear. CDR3 length: 14 amino acids. CDR1 LGHDT and CDR2 YNNKEL come from the germline V gene (reference sequence). V shed 3 bases and J shed 4 bases, with 10 bases lying between them. The CDR3 sequence: CASSQRDGNQPQHF. Here the CDR3 DNA reads TGTGCCAGCAGCCAGCGAGACGGGAATCAGCCCCAGCATTTT.

In its sample, this clone was seen once. The chain combines TRBV3-1 (or the pseudogene TRBV3-2) with TRBJ2-1, with TRBD2 identical over 11 bases. The germline gives CDR1 LGHDT, CDR2 YNNKEL (reference sequence). J was trimmed by 4 bases and V by 2 bases; bases with no gene match: 7. The CDR3 totals 17 residues. The CDR3 DNA sequence: TGTGCCAGCAGCCAACTATCTGGGACTAGCGGATACAATGAGCAGTTCTTC. This codes for CASSQLSGTSGYNEQFF.

This sequence joins TRBV10-3 and TRBJ2-5; D may be TRBD1 (6 bases). This CDR3 contains 14 residues. Germline values: CDR1 ENHRY, CDR2 SYGVKD. V was pared by 11 bases and J by 4 bases, with 20 bases between. The CDR3: CAVGLQQGRETQYF. The DNA for the CDR3 is TGTGCCGTAGGGTTACAGCAGGGGCGAGAGACCCAGTACTTC.

This rearrangement joins TRBV24-1 to TRBJ2-3; D is uncertain. Trimming shortened V by 4 bases and J by 2 bases, and 6 bases separated the two germline ends. This CDR3 spans 13 amino acids. Germline CDR1 KGHDR, CDR2 SFDVKD. The CDR3: CATSDRFTDTQYF. The CDR3 DNA sequence: TGTGCCACCAGTGACCGCTTCACAGATACGCAGTATTTT.